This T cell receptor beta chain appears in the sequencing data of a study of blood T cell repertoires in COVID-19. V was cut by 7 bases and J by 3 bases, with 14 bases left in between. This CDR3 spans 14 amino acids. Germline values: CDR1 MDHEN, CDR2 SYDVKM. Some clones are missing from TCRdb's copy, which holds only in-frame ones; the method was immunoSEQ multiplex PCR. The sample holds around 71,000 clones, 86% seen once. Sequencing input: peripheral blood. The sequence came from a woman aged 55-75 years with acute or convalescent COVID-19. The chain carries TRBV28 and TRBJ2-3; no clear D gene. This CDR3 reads CASNTVIATDTQYF. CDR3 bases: TGTGCCAGCAACACGGTCATAGCTACAGATACGCAGTATTTT.